This TCR beta chain emerged from a study of cytomegalovirus exposure and HLA in healthy donors. Trimming took 2 bases from V and 5 from J, leaving 16 bases between them. This CDR3 has 15 amino acids. The V gene's germline CDR1 is SGDLS and CDR2 YYNGEE. Only a few counts were recorded for this clone. Vbeta (60) and Jbeta (13) primers were used in the PCR. TCRdb keeps only in-frame clones here, not all; method: immunoSEQ multiplex PCR. Here the sample spans tens of thousands of clones, about two thirds being singletons. This clonotype was sampled from a woman aged 40 to 55 in good health and CMV-seropositive. The chain is built from TRBV9 and TRBJ2-5, with a tentative D call TRBD2 (5 bases). Input material: PBMCs. The CDR3 nucleotides are TGTGCCAGCAGCGTGGAGGACCGCTTTCCGGAGACCCAGTACTTC. Residues: CASSVEDRFPETQYF.